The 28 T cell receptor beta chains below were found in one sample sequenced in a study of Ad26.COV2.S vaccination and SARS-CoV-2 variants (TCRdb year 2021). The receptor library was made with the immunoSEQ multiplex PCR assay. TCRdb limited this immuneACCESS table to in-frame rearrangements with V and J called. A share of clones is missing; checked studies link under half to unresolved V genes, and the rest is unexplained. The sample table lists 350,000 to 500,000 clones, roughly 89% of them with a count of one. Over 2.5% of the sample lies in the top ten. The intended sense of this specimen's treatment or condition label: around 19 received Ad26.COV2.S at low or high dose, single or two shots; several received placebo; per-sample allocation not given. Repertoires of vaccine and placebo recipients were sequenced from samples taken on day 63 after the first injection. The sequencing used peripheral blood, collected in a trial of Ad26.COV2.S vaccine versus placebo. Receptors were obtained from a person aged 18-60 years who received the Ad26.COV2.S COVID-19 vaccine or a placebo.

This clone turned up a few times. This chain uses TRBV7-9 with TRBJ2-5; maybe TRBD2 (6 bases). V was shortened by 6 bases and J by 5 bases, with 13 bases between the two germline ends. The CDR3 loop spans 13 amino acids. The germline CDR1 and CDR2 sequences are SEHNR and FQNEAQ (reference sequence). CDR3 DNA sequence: TGTGCCAGCAGAGGGGACTTGGGGGAGACCCAGTACTTC. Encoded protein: CASRGDLGETQYF.

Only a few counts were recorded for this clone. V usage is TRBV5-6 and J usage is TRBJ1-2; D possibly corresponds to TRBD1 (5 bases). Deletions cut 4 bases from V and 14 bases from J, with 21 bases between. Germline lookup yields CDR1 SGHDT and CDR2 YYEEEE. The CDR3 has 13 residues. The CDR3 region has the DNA TGTGCCAGCAGCCGACACAGACAGACTGGGCGGACCTTC. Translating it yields CASSRHRQTGRTF. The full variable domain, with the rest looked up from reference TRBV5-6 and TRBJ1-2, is DAGVTQSPTHLIKTRGQQVTLRCSPKSGHDTVSWYQQALGQGPQFIFQYYEEEERQRGNFPDRFSGHQFPNYSSELNVNALLLGDSALYLCASSRHRQTGRTFGSGTRLTVV.

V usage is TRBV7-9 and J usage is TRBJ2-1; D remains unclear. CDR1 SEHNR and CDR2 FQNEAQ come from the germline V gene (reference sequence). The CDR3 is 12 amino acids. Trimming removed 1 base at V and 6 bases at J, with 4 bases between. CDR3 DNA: TGTGCCAGCAGCTTAGTCCCCAATGAGCAGTTCTTC. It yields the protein CASSLVPNEQFF.

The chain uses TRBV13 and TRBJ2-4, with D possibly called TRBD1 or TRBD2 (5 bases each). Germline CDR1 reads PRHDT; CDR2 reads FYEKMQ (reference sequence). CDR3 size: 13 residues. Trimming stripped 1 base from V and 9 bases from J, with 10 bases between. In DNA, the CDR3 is TGTGCCAGCAGCTTAGATGGGGGTATCATTCAGTACTTC. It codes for CASSLDGGIIQYF.

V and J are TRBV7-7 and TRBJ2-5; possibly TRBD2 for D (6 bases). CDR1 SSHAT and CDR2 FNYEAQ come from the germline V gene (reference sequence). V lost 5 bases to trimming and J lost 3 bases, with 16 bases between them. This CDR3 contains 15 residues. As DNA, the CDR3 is TGTGCCAGCAGCCGTACCCCGGGACTCAAAGAGACCCAGTACTTC. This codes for CASSRTPGLKETQYF. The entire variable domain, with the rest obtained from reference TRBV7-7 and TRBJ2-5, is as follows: GAGVSQSPRYKVTKRGQDVTLRCDPISSHATLYWYQQALGQGPEFLTYFNYEAQPDKSGLPSDRFSAERPEGSISTLTIQRTEQRDSAMYRCASSRTPGLKETQYFGPGTRLLVL.

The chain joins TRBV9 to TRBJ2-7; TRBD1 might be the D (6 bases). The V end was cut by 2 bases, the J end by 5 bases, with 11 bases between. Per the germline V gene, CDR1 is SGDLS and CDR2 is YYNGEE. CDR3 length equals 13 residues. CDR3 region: CASSVLGAHEQYV. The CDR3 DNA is TGTGCCAGCAGCGTCCTGGGGGCGCACGAGCAGTACGTC.

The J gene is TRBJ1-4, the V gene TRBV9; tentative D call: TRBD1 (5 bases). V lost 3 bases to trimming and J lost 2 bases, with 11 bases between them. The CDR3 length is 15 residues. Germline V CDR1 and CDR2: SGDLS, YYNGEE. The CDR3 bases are TGTGCCAGCAGCGCTATTCCAGGGACTAATGAAAAACTGTTTTTT. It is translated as CASSAIPGTNEKLFF.

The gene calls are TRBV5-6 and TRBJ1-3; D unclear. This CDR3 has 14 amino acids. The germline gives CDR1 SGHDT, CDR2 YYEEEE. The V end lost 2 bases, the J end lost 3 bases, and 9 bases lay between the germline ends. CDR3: CASSLSGSGNTIYF. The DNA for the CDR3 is TGTGCCAGCAGCTTATCCGGGAGTGGAAACACCATATATTTT.

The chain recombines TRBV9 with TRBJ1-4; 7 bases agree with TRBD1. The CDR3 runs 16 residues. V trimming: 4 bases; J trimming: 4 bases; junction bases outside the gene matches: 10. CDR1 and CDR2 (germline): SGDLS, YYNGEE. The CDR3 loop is CASSPGPTGVNEKLFF. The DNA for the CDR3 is TGTGCCAGCAGCCCGGGCCCCACAGGGGTTAATGAAAAACTGTTTTTT.

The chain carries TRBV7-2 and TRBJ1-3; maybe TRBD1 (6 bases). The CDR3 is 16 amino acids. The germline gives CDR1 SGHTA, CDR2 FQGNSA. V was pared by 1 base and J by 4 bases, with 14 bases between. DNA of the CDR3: TGTGCCAGCAGCTTAGTCGCATGGGGGCCGGGAAACACCATATATTTT. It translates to CASSLVAWGPGNTIYF.

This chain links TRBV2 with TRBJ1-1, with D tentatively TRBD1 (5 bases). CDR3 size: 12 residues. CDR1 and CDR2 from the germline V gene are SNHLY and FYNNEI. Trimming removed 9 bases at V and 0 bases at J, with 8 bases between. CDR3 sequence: CAREQVNTEAFF. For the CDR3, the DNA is TGTGCCAGAGAACAGGTGAACACTGAAGCTTTCTTT.

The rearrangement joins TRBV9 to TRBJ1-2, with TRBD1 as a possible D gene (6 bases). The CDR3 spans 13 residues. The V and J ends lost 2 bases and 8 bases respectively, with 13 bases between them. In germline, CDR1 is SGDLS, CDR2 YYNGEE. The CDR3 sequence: CASSVTGAPGYTF. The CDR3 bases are TGTGCCAGCAGCGTCACGGGGGCGCCCGGCTACACCTTC.

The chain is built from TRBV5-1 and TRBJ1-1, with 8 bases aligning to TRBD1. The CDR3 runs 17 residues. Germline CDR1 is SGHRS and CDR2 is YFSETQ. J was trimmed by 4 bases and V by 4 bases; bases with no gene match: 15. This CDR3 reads CASSPWRSTGGGTEAFF. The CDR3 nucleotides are TGCGCCAGCAGCCCCTGGCGGTCAACAGGGGGTGGCACTGAAGCTTTCTTT.

CDR3 sequence (DNA): TGTGCCAGCAGCATACAGGGAGGCACCATATATTTT. It translates to CASSIQGGTIYF. The chain joins TRBV13 to TRBJ1-3, with a tentative D call TRBD1 (6 bases). The CDR3 spans 12 residues. V lost 5 bases to trimming and J lost 9 bases, with 11 bases between them. Germline CDR1 and CDR2: PRHDT and FYEKMQ (reference sequence).

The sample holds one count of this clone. CDR3 bases: TGTGCCAGCAGCTTCAGTGCAACTAATGAAAAACTGTTTTTT. It specifies CASSFSATNEKLFF. This sequence joins TRBV5-6 and TRBJ1-4; D uncertain. This CDR3 is 14 amino acids long. Germline V gene sequence: CDR1 SGHDT, CDR2 YYEEEE. V was pared by 2 bases and J by 0 bases, with 5 bases between.

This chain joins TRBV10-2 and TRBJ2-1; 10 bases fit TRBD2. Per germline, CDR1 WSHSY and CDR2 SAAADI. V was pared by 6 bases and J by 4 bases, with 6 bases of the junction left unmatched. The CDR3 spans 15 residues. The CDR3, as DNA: TGCGCCAGCAGATCAGGACTAGCGGCATACAATGAGCAGTTCTTC. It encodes CASRSGLAAYNEQFF.

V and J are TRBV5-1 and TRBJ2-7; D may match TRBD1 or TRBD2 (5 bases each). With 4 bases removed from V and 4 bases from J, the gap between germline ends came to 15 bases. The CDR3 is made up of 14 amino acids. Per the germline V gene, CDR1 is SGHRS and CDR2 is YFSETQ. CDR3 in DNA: TGCGCCAGCAGCCTCCGGGACGGAACTTACGAGCAGTACTTC. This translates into CASSLRDGTYEQYF. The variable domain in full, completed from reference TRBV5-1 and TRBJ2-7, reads KAGVTQTPRYLIKTRGQQVTLSCSPISGHRSVSWYQQTPGQGLQFLFEYFSETQRNKGNFPGRFSGRQFSNSRSEMNVSTLELGDSALYLCASSLRDGTYEQYFGPGTRLTVT.

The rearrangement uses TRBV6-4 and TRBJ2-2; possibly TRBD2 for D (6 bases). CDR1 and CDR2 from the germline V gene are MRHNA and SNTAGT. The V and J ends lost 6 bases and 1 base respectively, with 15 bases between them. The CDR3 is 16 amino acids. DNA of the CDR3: TGTGCCAGCAGCGCCACTAGCTTTGGGAACACCGGGGAGCTGTTTTTT. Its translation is CASSATSFGNTGELFF.

The CDR3 sequence is CASSRTVYSNQPQHF. The CDR3 nucleotides are TGTGCCAGCAGTCGGACGGTTTATAGCAATCAGCCCCAGCATTTT. The rearrangement links TRBV6-2 or TRBV6-3 to TRBJ1-5; no clear D gene. CDR1 MNHEY and CDR2 SVGEGT come from the germline V gene. V gave up 5 bases and J gave up 0 bases, with 11 bases separating them. This CDR3 is built from 15 residues.

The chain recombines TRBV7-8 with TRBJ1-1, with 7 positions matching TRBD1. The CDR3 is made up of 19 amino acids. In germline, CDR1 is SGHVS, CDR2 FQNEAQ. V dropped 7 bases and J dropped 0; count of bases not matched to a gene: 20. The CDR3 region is CASTSLPLQRGPMNTEAFF. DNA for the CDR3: TGTGCCAGCACCTCCCTTCCGCTACAGAGGGGGCCTATGAACACTGAAGCTTTCTTT.

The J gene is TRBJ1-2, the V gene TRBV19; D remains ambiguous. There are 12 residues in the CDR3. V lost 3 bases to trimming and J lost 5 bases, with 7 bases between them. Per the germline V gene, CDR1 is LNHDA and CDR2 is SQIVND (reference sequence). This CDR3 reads CASSIGDYGYTF. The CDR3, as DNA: TGTGCCAGTAGTATCGGCGATTATGGCTACACCTTC.

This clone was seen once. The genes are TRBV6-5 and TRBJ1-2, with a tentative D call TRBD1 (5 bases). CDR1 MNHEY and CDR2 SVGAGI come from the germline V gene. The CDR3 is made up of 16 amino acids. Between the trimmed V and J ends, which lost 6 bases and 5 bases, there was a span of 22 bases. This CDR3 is CASSYDVGGRGYGYTF. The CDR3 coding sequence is TGTGCCAGCAGCTACGACGTTGGGGGGAGAGGATATGGCTACACCTTC.

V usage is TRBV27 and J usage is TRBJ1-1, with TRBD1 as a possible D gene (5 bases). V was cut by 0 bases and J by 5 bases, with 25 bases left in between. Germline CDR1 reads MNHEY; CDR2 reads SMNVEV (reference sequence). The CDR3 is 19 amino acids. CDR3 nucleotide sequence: TGTGCCAGCAGTTTATCTGGGTACTTACGCCTGGAGAGGGGAACTGAAGCTTTCTTT. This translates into CASSLSGYLRLERGTEAFF.

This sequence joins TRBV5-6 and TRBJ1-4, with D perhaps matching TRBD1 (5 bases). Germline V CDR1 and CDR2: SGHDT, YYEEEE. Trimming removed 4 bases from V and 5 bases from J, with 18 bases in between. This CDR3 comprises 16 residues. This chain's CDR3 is CASSRLGASSNEKLFF. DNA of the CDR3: TGTGCCAGCAGCCGATTAGGGGCCAGTTCCAATGAAAAACTGTTTTTT. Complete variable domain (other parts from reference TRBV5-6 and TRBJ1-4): DAGVTQSPTHLIKTRGQQVTLRCSPKSGHDTVSWYQQALGQGPQFIFQYYEEEERQRGNFPDRFSGHQFPNYSSELNVNALLLGDSALYLCASSRLGASSNEKLFFGSGTQLSVL.

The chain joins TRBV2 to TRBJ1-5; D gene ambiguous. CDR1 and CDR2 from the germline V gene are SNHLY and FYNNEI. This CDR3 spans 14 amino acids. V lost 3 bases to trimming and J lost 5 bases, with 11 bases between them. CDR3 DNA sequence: TGTGCCAGCAGTGACCCGGCAGGTGATCAGCCCCAGCATTTT. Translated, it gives CASSDPAGDQPQHF.

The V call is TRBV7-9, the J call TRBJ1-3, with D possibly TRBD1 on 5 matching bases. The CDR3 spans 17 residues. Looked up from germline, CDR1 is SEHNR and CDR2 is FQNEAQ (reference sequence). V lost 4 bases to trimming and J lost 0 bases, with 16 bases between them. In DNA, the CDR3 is TGTGCCAGCAGCTCCAGCCAGGGAAGGAACTCTGGAAACACCATATATTTT. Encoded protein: CASSSSQGRNSGNTIYF.

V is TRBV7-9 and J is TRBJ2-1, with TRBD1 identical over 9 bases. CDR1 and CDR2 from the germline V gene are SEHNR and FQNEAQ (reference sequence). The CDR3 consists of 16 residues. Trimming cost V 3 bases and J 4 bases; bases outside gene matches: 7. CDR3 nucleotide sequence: TGTGCCAGCAGCTTGAATTGGGACAGGGAATACAATGAGCAGTTCTTC. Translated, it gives CASSLNWDREYNEQFF.

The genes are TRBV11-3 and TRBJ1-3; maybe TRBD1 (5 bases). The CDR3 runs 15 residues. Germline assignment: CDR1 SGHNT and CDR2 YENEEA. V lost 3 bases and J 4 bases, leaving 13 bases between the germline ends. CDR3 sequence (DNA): TGTGCCAGCAGCTTTGAGGGGCATACCGGAAACACCATATATTTT. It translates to CASSFEGHTGNTIYF.